The 3 T cell receptor beta chains listed next were all sequenced from one sample in a study of PD-1 blockade in classical Hodgkin lymphoma. Libraries were prepared by immunoSEQ multiplex PCR; TCRdb keeps only in-frame clonotypes and omits some of them. The sample holds 120,000 to 150,000 clones, around 73% seen once. Exposure to brentuximab vedotin varied, and each patient had relapsed following autologous stem cell transplantation. The material sequenced was peripheral blood mononuclear cells (PBMCs), taken before the second cycle of nivolumab. Receptors originate from a human donor with classical Hodgkin lymphoma.

V usage is TRBV10-3 and J usage is TRBJ1-6; 9 bases are shared with TRBD1. Looked up from germline, CDR1 is ENHRY and CDR2 is SYGVKD. The CDR3 is made up of 14 amino acids. V was clipped by 4 bases and J by 9 bases; unmatched bases: 4. The CDR3 DNA is TGTGCCATCAGTGGGGGACAGGGAAGTTCACCCCTCCACTTT. Protein: CAISGGQGSSPLHF.

The genes are TRBV27 and TRBJ1-1, with D tentatively TRBD1 (5 bases). This CDR3 is built from 14 residues. Trimming left V 3 bases short and J 6 bases short, with 14 bases between. Germline lookup yields CDR1 MNHEY and CDR2 SMNVEV (reference sequence). Here the CDR3 DNA reads TGTGCCAGCAGTTTGGGACGGTTAAGTGCTGAAGCTTTCTTT. This encodes CASSLGRLSAEAFF.

V and J are TRBV11-2 and TRBJ1-2; D not resolved. This CDR3 is built from 16 residues. Germline CDR1 reads SGHAT; CDR2 reads FQNNGV. V lost 1 base, J lost 1 base, and 13 bases lay in between. CDR3 nucleotides: TGTGCCAGCAGCTTAGGTAGGGAGCCGCATAACTATGGCTACACCTTC. Translated: CASSLGREPHNYGYTF.